This TCR beta chain was identified in a study of blood T cell repertoires in COVID-19. Study in general: T cells, B-cell-depleted T cells, or PBMCs provided the cDNA or gDNA that served as material.

V dropped 2 bases and J dropped 2 bases, with 9 bases sitting between them. Germline lookup yields CDR1 LGHDT and CDR2 YNNKEL (reference sequence). The CDR3 has 14 residues. Profiling relied on immunoSEQ multiplex PCR, and the TCRdb table lists in-frame clones only, not all of them. Seen here are about 140,000 clones, around 80% observed once, and the top ten hold 1.5% to 2%. The chain employs TRBV3-1 (or the pseudogene TRBV3-2) and TRBJ2-5; no clear D. The sequencing input was PBMCs or T cells enriched from blood (not recorded which). The clonotype originates from a woman aged 18-30 years who had been exposed to COVID-19. CDR3 protein: CASSQYRGQETQYF. DNA of the CDR3: TGTGCCAGCAGCCAATATCGAGGTCAAGAGACCCAGTACTTC.